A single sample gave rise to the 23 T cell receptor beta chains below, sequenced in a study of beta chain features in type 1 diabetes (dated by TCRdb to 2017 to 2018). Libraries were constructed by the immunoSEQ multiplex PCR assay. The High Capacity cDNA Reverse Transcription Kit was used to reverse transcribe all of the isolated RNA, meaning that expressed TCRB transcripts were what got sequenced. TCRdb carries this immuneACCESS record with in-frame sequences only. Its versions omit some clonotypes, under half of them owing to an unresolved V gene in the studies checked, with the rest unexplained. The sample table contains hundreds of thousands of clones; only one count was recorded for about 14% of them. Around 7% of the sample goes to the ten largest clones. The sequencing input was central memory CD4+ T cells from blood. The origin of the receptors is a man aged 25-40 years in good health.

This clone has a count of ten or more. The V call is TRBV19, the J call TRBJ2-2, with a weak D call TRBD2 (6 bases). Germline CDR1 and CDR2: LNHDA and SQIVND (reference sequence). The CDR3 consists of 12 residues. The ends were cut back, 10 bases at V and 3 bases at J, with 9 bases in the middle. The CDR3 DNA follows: TGTGCCACCGGGGGTTACACCGGGGAGCTGTTTTTT. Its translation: CATGGYTGELFF.

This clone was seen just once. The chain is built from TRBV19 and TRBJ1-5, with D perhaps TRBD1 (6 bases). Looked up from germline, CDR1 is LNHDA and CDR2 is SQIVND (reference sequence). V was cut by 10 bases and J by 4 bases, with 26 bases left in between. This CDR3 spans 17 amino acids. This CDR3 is CATTGGGRSGYNQPQHF. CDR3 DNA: TGTGCCACCACGGGCGGGGGCCGGTCGGGATATAATCAGCCCCAGCATTTT.

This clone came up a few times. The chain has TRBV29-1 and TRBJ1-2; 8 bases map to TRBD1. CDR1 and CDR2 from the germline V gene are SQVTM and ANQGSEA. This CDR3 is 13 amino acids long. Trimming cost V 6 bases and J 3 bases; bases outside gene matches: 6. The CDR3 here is CSVRTGGDYGYTF. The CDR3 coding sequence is TGCAGCGTGCGCACAGGGGGAGACTATGGCTACACCTTC.

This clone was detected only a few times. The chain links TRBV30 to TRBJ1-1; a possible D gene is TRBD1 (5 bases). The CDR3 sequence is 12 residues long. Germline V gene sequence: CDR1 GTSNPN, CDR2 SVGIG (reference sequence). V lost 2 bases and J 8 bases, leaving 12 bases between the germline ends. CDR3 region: CAWSRRGEEAFF. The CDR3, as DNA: TGTGCCTGGAGTCGTAGGGGAGAGGAAGCTTTCTTT.

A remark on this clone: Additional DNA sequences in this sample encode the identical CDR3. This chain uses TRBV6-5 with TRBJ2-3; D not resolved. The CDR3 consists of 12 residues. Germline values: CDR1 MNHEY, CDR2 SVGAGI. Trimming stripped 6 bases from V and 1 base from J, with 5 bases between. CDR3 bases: TGTGCCAGCAGCCTCGGCACAGATACGCAGTATTTT. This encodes CASSLGTDTQYF.

The CDR3 loop is CASSYTGPMGTGELFF. The CDR3 DNA is TGTGCCAGCAGTTACACGGGGCCTATGGGCACCGGGGAGCTGTTTTTT. The rearrangement uses TRBV6-5 and TRBJ2-2; D could derive from TRBD1 or TRBD2 (5 bases each). V lost 2 bases and J lost 4, with 14 bases in between. This CDR3 has 16 amino acids. The germline CDR1 and CDR2 sequences are MNHEY and SVGAGI.

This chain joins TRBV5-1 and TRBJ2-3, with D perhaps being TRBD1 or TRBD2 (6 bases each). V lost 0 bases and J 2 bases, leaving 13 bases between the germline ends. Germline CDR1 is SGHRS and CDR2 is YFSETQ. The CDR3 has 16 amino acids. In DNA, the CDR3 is TGCGCCAGCAGCTTGGAGGTGGGGGGCCCCACAGATACGCAGTATTTT. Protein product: CASSLEVGGPTDTQYF.

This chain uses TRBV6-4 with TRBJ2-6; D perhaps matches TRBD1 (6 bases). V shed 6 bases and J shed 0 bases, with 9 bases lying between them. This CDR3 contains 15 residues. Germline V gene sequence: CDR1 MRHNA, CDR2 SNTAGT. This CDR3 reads CASRLDSSGANVLTF. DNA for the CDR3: TGTGCCAGCAGATTGGACAGCTCTGGGGCCAACGTCCTGACTTTC.

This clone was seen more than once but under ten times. DNA of the CDR3: TGTGCCAGCAGCACGTGGGACAGGGCAGAGACCCAGTACTTC. Its protein product is CASSTWDRAETQYF. The chain joins TRBV7-9 to TRBJ2-5; 9 bases fit TRBD1. The germline gives CDR1 SEHNR, CDR2 FQNEAQ (reference sequence). The ends lost 5 bases at V and 4 bases at J; junction bases unmatched: 5. The CDR3 covers 14 residues.

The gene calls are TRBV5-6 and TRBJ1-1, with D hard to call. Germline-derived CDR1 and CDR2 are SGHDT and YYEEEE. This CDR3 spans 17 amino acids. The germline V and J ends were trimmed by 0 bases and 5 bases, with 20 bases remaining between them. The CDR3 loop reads CASSLVIQHPRRTEAFF. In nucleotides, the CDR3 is TGTGCCAGCAGCTTGGTGATCCAACATCCCCGAAGGACTGAAGCTTTCTTT. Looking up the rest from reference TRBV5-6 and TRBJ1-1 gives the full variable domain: DAGVTQSPTHLIKTRGQQVTLRCSPKSGHDTVSWYQQALGQGPQFIFQYYEEEERQRGNFPDRFSGHQFPNYSSELNVNALLLGDSALYLCASSLVIQHPRRTEAFFGQGTRLTVV.

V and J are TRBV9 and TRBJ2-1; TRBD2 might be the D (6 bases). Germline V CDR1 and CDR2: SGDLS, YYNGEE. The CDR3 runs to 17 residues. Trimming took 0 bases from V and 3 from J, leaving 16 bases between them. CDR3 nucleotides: TGTGCCAGCAGCGTAGATGGTAGCGGAACGGTCTACAATGAGCAGTTCTTC. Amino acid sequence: CASSVDGSGTVYNEQFF.

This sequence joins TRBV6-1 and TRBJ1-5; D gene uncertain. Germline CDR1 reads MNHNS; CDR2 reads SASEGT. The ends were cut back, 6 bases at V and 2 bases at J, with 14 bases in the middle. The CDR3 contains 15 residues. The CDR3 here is CASSDWVGGNQPQHF. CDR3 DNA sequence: TGTGCCAGCAGCGACTGGGTGGGTGGCAATCAGCCCCAGCATTTT.

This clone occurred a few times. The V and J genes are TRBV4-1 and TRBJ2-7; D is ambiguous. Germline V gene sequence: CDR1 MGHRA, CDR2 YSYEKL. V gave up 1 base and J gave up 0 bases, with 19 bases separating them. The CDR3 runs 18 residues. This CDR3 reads CASSQGSFKRTTSYEQYV. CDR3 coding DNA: TGCGCCAGCAGCCAAGGATCATTTAAGAGGACCACCTCCTACGAGCAGTACGTC.

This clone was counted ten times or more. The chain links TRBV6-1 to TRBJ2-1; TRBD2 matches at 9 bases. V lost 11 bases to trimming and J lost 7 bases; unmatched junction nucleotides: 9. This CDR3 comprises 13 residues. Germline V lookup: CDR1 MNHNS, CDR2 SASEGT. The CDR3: CASLAGERNEQFF. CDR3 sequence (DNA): TGTGCCTCTTTAGCGGGAGAGAGAAATGAGCAGTTCTTC.

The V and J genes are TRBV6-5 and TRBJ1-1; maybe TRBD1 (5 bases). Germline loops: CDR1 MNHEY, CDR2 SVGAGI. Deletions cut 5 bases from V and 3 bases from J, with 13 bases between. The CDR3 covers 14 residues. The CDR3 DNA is TGTGCCAGCAGTAACGGGGGGTCGTACACTGAAGCTTTCTTT. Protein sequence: CASSNGGSYTEAFF.

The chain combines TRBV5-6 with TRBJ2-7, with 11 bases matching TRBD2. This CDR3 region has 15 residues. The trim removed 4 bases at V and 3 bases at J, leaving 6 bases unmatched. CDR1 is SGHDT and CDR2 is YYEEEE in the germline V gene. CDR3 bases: TGTGCCAGCAGCCGGGGACTAGCGGAAAACTACGAGCAGTACTTC. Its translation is CASSRGLAENYEQYF.

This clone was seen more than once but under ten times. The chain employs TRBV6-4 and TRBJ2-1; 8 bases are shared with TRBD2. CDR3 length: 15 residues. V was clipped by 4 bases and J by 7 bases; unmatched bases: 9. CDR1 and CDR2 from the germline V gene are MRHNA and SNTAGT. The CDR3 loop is CASSVGGAFINEQFF. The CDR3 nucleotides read TGTGCCAGCAGTGTCGGGGGGGCTTTCATAAATGAGCAGTTCTTC.

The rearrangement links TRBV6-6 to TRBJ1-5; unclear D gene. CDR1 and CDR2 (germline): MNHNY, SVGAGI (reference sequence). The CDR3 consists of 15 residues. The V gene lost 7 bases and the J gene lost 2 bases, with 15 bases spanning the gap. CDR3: CASKYVLRGNQPQHF. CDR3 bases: TGTGCCAGCAAATATGTCCTGAGGGGCAATCAGCCCCAGCATTTT.

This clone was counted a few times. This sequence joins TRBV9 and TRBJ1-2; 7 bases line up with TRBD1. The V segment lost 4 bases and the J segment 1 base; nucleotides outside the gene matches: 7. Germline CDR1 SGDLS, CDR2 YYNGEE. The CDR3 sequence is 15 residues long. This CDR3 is CASSPRTGFNYGYTF. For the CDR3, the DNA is TGTGCCAGCAGCCCGAGGACAGGTTTTAACTATGGCTACACCTTC.

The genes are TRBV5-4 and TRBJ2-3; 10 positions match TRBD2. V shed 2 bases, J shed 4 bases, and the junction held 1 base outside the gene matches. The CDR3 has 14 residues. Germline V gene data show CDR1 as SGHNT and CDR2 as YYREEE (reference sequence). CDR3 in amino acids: CASSLGLAADTQYF. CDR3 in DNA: TGTGCCAGCAGCTTAGGACTAGCGGCAGATACGCAGTATTTT.

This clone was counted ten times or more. The CDR3 DNA follows: TGCGCCAGGCGGAGGGGCGGCTACACCTTC. This sequence encodes CARRRGGYTF. The chain links TRBV23-1 to TRBJ1-2; weak D call: TRBD1 (5 bases). TRBV23-1 is sorted into the ORF group, with uncertain function. There are 10 residues in the CDR3. With 9 bases removed from V and 8 bases from J, the gap between germline ends came to 10 bases.

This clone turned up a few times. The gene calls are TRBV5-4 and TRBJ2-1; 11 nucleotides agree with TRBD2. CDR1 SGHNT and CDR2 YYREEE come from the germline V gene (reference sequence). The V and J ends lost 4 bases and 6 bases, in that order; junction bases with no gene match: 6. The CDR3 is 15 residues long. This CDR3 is CASSVTSGSSNEQFF. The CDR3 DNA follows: TGTGCCAGCAGCGTAACTAGCGGGAGCTCCAATGAGCAGTTCTTC.

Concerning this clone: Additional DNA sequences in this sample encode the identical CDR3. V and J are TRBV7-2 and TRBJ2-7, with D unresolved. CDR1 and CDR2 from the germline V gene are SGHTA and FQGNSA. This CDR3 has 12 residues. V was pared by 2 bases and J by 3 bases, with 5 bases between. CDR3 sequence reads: CASSLTSYEQYF. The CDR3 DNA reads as TGTGCCAGCAGCTTAACCAGCTACGAGCAGTACTTC.